Reported below is one T cell receptor (beta chain). Its cognate antigen is unknown. Study donors comprised healthy, HIV-negative adults devoid of recent acute infection or vaccination. Trimming removed 3 bases at V and 0 bases at J, with 11 bases between. The CDR3 sequence is 16 residues long. Germline V gene lookup returns CDR1 MNHEY and CDR2 SMNVEV (reference sequence). This sample was taken from a study of shared clonotypes between healthy human individuals. General study points: Rarefaction demonstrated incomplete sorted-subset sequencing despite large depth.

Method: immunoSEQ multiplex PCR; TCRdb's copy keeps in-frame clones and lacks some. The sample lists more than 1 million clones; 78% were seen once. Sequencing was done on a sample of memory CD4+ T cells from PBMCs. Subset described: CD45RA-negative fraction. This sequence was found in a man between 18 and 35 years old in good health. Some clones in this sample may be carry-over from other donors' samples. The V gene is TRBV27, the J gene TRBJ1-4, with unresolved D. CDR3 sequence reads: CASSLVMASTNEKLFF. The CDR3 DNA sequence: TGTGCCAGCAGTTTGGTGATGGCCTCAACTAATGAAAAACTGTTTTTT.